Below are 19 T cell receptor beta chains sequenced from a single sample in a study of blood T cell repertoires in COVID-19. The protocol was immunoSEQ multiplex PCR, while the TCRdb copy is restricted to in-frame clones and leaves out a portion. The sample carries approximately 98,000 clones, over 80% recorded once. Sequenced: peripheral blood. The source is a woman aged 70 to 79 with acute or convalescent COVID-19.

The chain has TRBV6-2 or TRBV6-3 and TRBJ1-5; D unclear. The CDR3 runs 14 residues. The germline CDR1 and CDR2 sequences are MNHEY and SVGEGT. Trimming pared 6 bases from V and 4 bases from J, leaving 13 bases between. CDR3 sequence (DNA): TGTGCCAGCAGCCCAGCCACGATGAATCAGCCCCAGCATTTT. Translation gives CASSPATMNQPQHF.

The chain recombines TRBV3-1 (or the pseudogene TRBV3-2) with TRBJ2-1; tentative D call: TRBD2 (6 bases). The CDR3 loop spans 17 amino acids. Germline values: CDR1 LGHDT, CDR2 YNNKEL (reference sequence). Trimming stripped 2 bases from V and 6 bases from J, with 20 bases between. CDR3 in DNA: TGTGCCAGCAGCCAAACATTGGCGGGAAGATTACGCAATGAGCAGTTCTTC. Translation gives CASSQTLAGRLRNEQFF.

The chain combines TRBV15 with TRBJ2-5; D is uncertain. The CDR3 contains 14 residues. Between the trimmed V and J ends, which lost 1 base and 0 bases, there was a span of 6 bases. Germline assignment: CDR1 LNHNV and CDR2 YYDKDF (reference sequence). The CDR3 spells CATSRGADQETQYF. CDR3 nucleotide sequence: TGTGCCACCAGCAGAGGCGCCGACCAAGAGACCCAGTACTTC.

V and J are TRBV10-2 and TRBJ1-6, with TRBD1 matching over 9 bases. The CDR3 is made up of 16 amino acids. Looked up from germline, CDR1 is WSHSY and CDR2 is SAAADI. V was pared by 4 bases and J by 6 bases, with 7 bases of the junction left unmatched. The CDR3 reads CASSGGQGGSNSPLHF. The CDR3 DNA sequence: TGCGCCAGCAGTGGGGGACAGGGTGGCTCTAATTCACCCCTCCACTTT.

The rearrangement joins TRBV28 to TRBJ1-6; 8 positions agree with TRBD1. CDR1 MDHEN and CDR2 SYDVKM come from the germline V gene. Germline trimming cut 5 bases from V and 0 bases from J; bases unmatched to any gene: 9. The CDR3 consists of 18 residues. CDR3 amino acids: CASSPDRARFSYNSPLHF. CDR3 DNA sequence: TGTGCCAGCAGTCCGGACAGGGCGAGGTTCTCCTATAATTCACCCCTCCACTTT.

This rearrangement joins TRBV7-3 to TRBJ2-5; TRBD2 matches at 7 bases. Germline V gene lookup returns CDR1 SGHTA and CDR2 FQGTGA. V was clipped by 5 bases and J by 5 bases; unmatched bases: 11. The CDR3 length is 15 residues. CDR3 DNA sequence: TGTGCCAGCAGCCGAACTAGCGCACGGAGCGAGACCCAGTACTTC. Its protein is CASSRTSARSETQYF.

The chain employs TRBV3-1 (or the pseudogene TRBV3-2) and TRBJ2-1, with 9 bases that match TRBD1. CDR1 is LGHDT and CDR2 is YNNKEL in the germline V gene (reference sequence). The CDR3 spans 16 residues. V trimming: 4 bases; J trimming: 7 bases; junction bases outside the gene matches: 11. The CDR3 sequence is CASSLLGGQGGNEQFF. The DNA for the CDR3 is TGTGCCAGCAGCCTTCTTGGGGGACAGGGAGGGAATGAGCAGTTCTTC.

This clone was counted a single time. This sequence joins TRBV19 and TRBJ1-4; 9 bases align to TRBD1. CDR1 LNHDA and CDR2 SQIVND come from the germline V gene (reference sequence). V trimming: 5 bases; J trimming: 0 bases; junction bases outside the gene matches: 7. The CDR3 covers 17 residues. This chain's CDR3 is CASSRKTGGTTNEKLFF. The CDR3 region has the DNA TGTGCCAGTAGTCGAAAGACAGGGGGGACAACTAATGAAAAACTGTTTTTT. The full variable domain, in which reference TRBV19 and TRBJ1-4 provide the parts outside the CDR3, is DGGITQSPKYLFRKEGQNVTLSCEQNLNHDAMYWYRQDPGQGLRLIYYSQIVNDFQKGDIAEGYSVSREKKESFPLTVTSAQKNPTAFYLCASSRKTGGTTNEKLFFGSGTQLSVL.

This rearrangement joins TRBV30 to TRBJ1-4; D is perhaps TRBD1 (5 bases). Looked up from germline, CDR1 is GTSNPN and CDR2 is SVGIG (reference sequence). V was cut by 0 bases and J by 1 base, with 9 bases left in between. The CDR3 contains 15 residues. The CDR3 bases are TGTGCCTGGAGTGTTCAAAGGGGAACTAATGAAAAACTGTTTTTT. This sequence encodes CAWSVQRGTNEKLFF.

This rearrangement joins TRBV27 to TRBJ2-7, with a possible D match to TRBD1 (5 bases). Trimming left V 8 bases short and J 6 bases short, with 11 bases between. CDR1 is MNHEY, CDR2 SMNVEV, per germline (reference sequence). The CDR3 has 11 amino acids. In DNA, the CDR3 is TGTGCCAGCGCAAGGGGCCCCGAGCAGTACGTC. Residues: CASARGPEQYV.

The chain has TRBV11-2 and TRBJ2-1; 9 bases agree with TRBD2. V lost 4 bases and J lost 10; bases outside the gene matches: 5. The CDR3 is 13 residues long. Germline values: CDR1 SGHAT, CDR2 FQNNGV. In nucleotides, the CDR3 is TGTGCCAGCAGCTCAGGACTAGCGAGCGAGCAGTTCTTC. Protein sequence: CASSSGLASEQFF. The full variable domain, rest sourced from reference TRBV11-2 and TRBJ2-1, is EAGVAQSPRYKIIEKRQSVAFWCNPISGHATLYWYQQILGQGPKLLIQFQNNGVVDDSQLPKDRFSAERLKGVDSTLKIQPAKLEDSAVYLCASSSGLASEQFFGPGTRLTVL.

The rearrangement uses TRBV4-3 and TRBJ1-2, with a possible D match to TRBD1 (5 bases). Between the trimmed V and J ends, which lost 0 bases and 3 bases, there was a span of 14 bases. The CDR3 sequence is 16 residues long. In germline, CDR1 is LGHNA, CDR2 YSLEER. CDR3 nucleotide sequence: TGCGCCAGCAGCCAAGATCGAGTGGGGACTTACTATGGCTACACCTTC. The encoded protein is CASSQDRVGTYYGYTF.

V is TRBV28 and J is TRBJ1-6, with a tentative D call TRBD1 (5 bases). The germline CDR1 and CDR2 sequences are MDHEN and SYDVKM. This CDR3 comprises 19 residues. Trimming stripped 2 bases from V and 0 bases from J, with 17 bases between. CDR3 amino acids: CASSLEEGTGSSYNSPLHF. The DNA for the CDR3 is TGTGCCAGCAGTTTAGAGGAGGGAACAGGCAGCTCCTATAATTCACCCCTCCACTTT. The full variable domain, with the rest looked up from reference TRBV28 and TRBJ1-6, is DVKVTQSSRYLVKRTGEKVFLECVQDMDHENMFWYRQDPGLGLRLIYFSYDVKMKEKGDIPEGYSVSREKKERFSLILESASTNQTSMYLCASSLEEGTGSSYNSPLHFGNGTRLTVT.

This clone was observed a handful of times. The chain joins TRBV5-1 to TRBJ2-2, with 10 bases fitting TRBD2. The CDR3 sequence is 15 residues long. Per germline, CDR1 SGHRS and CDR2 YFSETQ. Trimming cost V 3 bases and J 3 bases; bases outside gene matches: 2. CDR3 loop: CASSYSGGDTGELFF. CDR3 in DNA: TGCGCCAGCAGCTACAGCGGGGGGGACACCGGGGAGCTGTTTTTT.

This clone has just a few counts. The chain couples TRBV11-2 to TRBJ1-1, with D possibly being TRBD1 (6 bases). Trimming pared 5 bases from V and 1 base from J, leaving 14 bases between. In germline, CDR1 is SGHAT, CDR2 FQNNGV. The CDR3 contains 15 residues. CDR3 protein: CASSLRTAQNTEAFF. The DNA of the CDR3 is TGTGCCAGCAGCCTTCGGACAGCCCAGAACACTGAAGCTTTCTTT.

This clone was counted between two and nine times. V gene TRBV28 combines with J gene TRBJ1-6, with TRBD1 matching 10 bases. This CDR3 is built from 20 residues. Germline CDR1 MDHEN, CDR2 SYDVKM. The V gene end was trimmed by 4 bases and the J gene end by 0 bases; junction bases not matched to a gene: 12. The CDR3 protein is CASSSLGQGPVSSYNSPLHF. The DNA for the CDR3 is TGTGCCAGCAGTTCATTGGGACAGGGGCCTGTGAGCTCCTATAATTCACCCCTCCACTTT.

The rearrangement links TRBV19 to TRBJ2-5, with 8 bases aligning to TRBD2. The CDR3 is 15 amino acids. Germline values: CDR1 LNHDA, CDR2 SQIVND (reference sequence). Trimming removed 1 base from V and 5 bases from J; junction bases left unmatched: 6. CDR3 coding DNA: TGTGCCAGTAGTATAGGACCAGCGGGGGTTGAGACCCAGTACTTC. It is translated as CASSIGPAGVETQYF.

DNA of the CDR3: TGTGCCAGCAGCCAAGGGACAGGCTTTAGCACAGATACGCAGTATTTT. Its protein is CASSQGTGFSTDTQYF. The rearrangement links TRBV11-3 to TRBJ2-3; 8 bases are shared with TRBD1. The CDR3 has 16 amino acids. Germline CDR1 is SGHNT and CDR2 is YENEEA. The trim removed 5 bases at V and 0 bases at J, leaving 7 bases unmatched. The variable domain in full, with the rest retrieved from reference TRBV11-3 and TRBJ2-3, is EAGVVQSPRYKIIEKKQPVAFWCNPISGHNTLYWYLQNLGQGPELLIRYENEEAVDDSQLPKDRFSAERLKGVDSTLKIQPAELGDSAVYLCASSQGTGFSTDTQYFGPGTRLTVL.

This chain links TRBV14 with TRBJ2-3; D is uncertain. Germline V gene lookup returns CDR1 SGHDN and CDR2 FVKESK. This CDR3 region has 11 residues. V lost 6 bases, J lost 2 bases, and 3 bases lay in between. CDR3: CASSYTDTQYF. CDR3 coding DNA: TGTGCCAGCAGTTACACAGATACGCAGTATTTT. The full variable domain, in which reference TRBV14 and TRBJ2-3 provide the parts outside the CDR3, is EAGVTQFPSHSVIEKGQTVTLRCDPISGHDNLYWYRRVMGKEIKFLLHFVKESKQDESGMPNNRFLAERTGGTYSTLKVQPAELEDSGVYFCASSYTDTQYFGPGTRLTVL.